The 15 T cell receptor beta chains below all came from one sample that was sequenced in a study of OX40 agonist ivuxolimab in advanced cancers. Profiled with immunoSEQ multiplex PCR; TCRdb holds only in-frame clones, not every one. The table has 100,000 or so clones, 91% seen once. The sequencing here drew on CD4+ or CD8+ T cells sorted from blood, taken in a trial of the OX40 agonist ivuxolimab. These receptors came from an adult with an advanced solid tumor such as melanoma, head and neck, liver or kidney cancer.

The chain employs TRBV18 and TRBJ2-3; either TRBD1 or TRBD2 may supply D (5 bases each). Trimming shortened V by 3 bases and J by 6 bases, and 16 bases separated the two germline ends. Germline-derived CDR1 and CDR2 are KGHSH and LQKENI. CDR3 length: 15 amino acids. CDR3 loop: CASSPGRSISDTQYF. The CDR3 DNA is TGTGCCAGCTCACCGGGACGCTCTATTTCGGATACGCAGTATTTT.

V and J are TRBV27 and TRBJ2-7; D is ambiguous. The CDR3 spans 15 residues. V lost 6 bases and J lost 3, with 18 bases in between. Germline CDR1 MNHEY, CDR2 SMNVEV (reference sequence). In nucleotides, the CDR3 is TGTGCCAGCAGCCCAGGACCTGACCCCTACTACGAGCAGTACTTC. It translates to CASSPGPDPYYEQYF.

The chain carries TRBV6-1 and TRBJ2-7; either TRBD1 or TRBD2 may fit D (5 bases each). This CDR3 has 15 amino acids. Trimming removed 6 bases from V and 2 bases from J, with 17 bases in between. CDR1 is MNHNS and CDR2 is SASEGT in the germline V gene. DNA for the CDR3: TGTGCCAGCAGCGCCTCCGGGACCGAGACCTACGAGCAGTACTTC. This sequence encodes CASSASGTETYEQYF.

The chain links TRBV28 to TRBJ1-1; no clear D gene. V dropped 6 bases and J dropped 1 base, with 12 bases sitting between them. CDR1 is MDHEN, CDR2 SYDVKM, per germline. The CDR3 is 14 residues long. The CDR3 reads CASRLNGRNTEAFF. The CDR3 DNA is TGTGCCAGCAGACTCAACGGAAGGAACACTGAAGCTTTCTTT.

The chain combines TRBV19 with TRBJ1-3; 7 nucleotides align to TRBD1. The V and J ends lost 4 bases and 1 base, in that order; junction bases with no gene match: 7. Germline CDR1 is LNHDA and CDR2 is SQIVND (reference sequence). This CDR3 contains 16 residues. CDR3 sequence: CASSRGQLVSGNTIYF. The CDR3 DNA follows: TGTGCCAGTAGTAGGGGACAGCTCGTTTCTGGAAACACCATATATTTT.

This rearrangement joins TRBV6-6 to TRBJ1-5, with TRBD1 matching 7 bases. J was trimmed by 4 bases and V by 10 bases; bases with no gene match: 10. Germline-derived CDR1 and CDR2 are MNHNY and SVGAGI (reference sequence). This CDR3 is built from 14 residues. This CDR3 reads CATSDRAPNQPQHF. In nucleotides, the CDR3 is TGTGCCACCTCCGACAGGGCACCGAATCAGCCCCAGCATTTT.

This chain links TRBV6-1 with TRBJ2-7; D is unresolved. The ends were cut back, 5 bases at V and 3 bases at J, with 11 bases in the middle. Germline values: CDR1 MNHNS, CDR2 SASEGT. This CDR3 has 13 amino acids. CDR3 DNA: TGTGCCAGCAGTAGTAGATTGGTCTACGAGCAGTACTTC. Amino acids: CASSSRLVYEQYF.

This clone has a single count. The chain combines TRBV28 with TRBJ2-5, with TRBD1 matching 8 bases. The germline gives CDR1 MDHEN, CDR2 SYDVKM. CDR3 size: 12 residues. After removal of 5 bases from V and 5 bases from J, the junction contained 1 base not matched to a gene. CDR3 protein: CASSTGGETQYF. In DNA, the CDR3 is TGTGCCAGCAGTACAGGGGGGGAGACCCAGTACTTC.

The rearrangement uses TRBV7-2 and TRBJ2-3, with 9 bases identical to TRBD1. Germline values: CDR1 SGHTA, CDR2 FQGNSA. V was clipped by 5 bases and J by 2 bases; unmatched bases: 11. The CDR3 runs 17 residues. The CDR3: CASSPQPGQGFTDTQYF. In DNA form, the CDR3 reads TGTGCCAGCAGCCCACAACCGGGACAGGGTTTCACAGATACGCAGTATTTT.

The chain couples TRBV5-1 to TRBJ2-5; 7 nucleotides align to TRBD2. Germline values: CDR1 SGHRS, CDR2 YFSETQ. The CDR3 has 13 residues. J lost 4 bases, V lost 4 bases, and 4 bases had no gene match. The CDR3 sequence: CASSPSGGETQYF. The CDR3 nucleotides are TGCGCCAGCAGCCCTAGCGGCGGAGAGACCCAGTACTTC.

The chain carries TRBV19 and TRBJ2-1, with no clear D. V was trimmed by 3 bases and J by 5 bases, leaving 5 bases between them. CDR1 and CDR2 (germline): LNHDA, SQIVND (reference sequence). The CDR3 is made up of 12 amino acids. The CDR3: CASSILDNEQFF. CDR3 nucleotide sequence: TGTGCCAGTAGTATCCTCGACAATGAGCAGTTCTTC.

The V call is TRBV2, the J call TRBJ2-2, with TRBD1 matching over 7 bases. Per germline, CDR1 SNHLY and CDR2 FYNNEI. The trim removed 2 bases at V and 3 bases at J, leaving 3 bases unmatched. The CDR3 is 15 amino acids. CDR3 in DNA: TGTGCCAGCAGTGAAAACAGGGGTGACACCGGGGAGCTGTTTTTT. Protein: CASSENRGDTGELFF.

V gene TRBV21-1 combines with J gene TRBJ1-2. TRBV21-1 is annotated as a pseudogene. This CDR3 is built from 18 residues. The CDR3 region has the DNA TGTGCCAGCAGCAAAGAACTTTTAGGGAGGGAAGGGGACTATGGCTACACCTTC. Translation: CASSKELLGREGDYGYTF.

Only one count was recorded for this clone. The chain joins TRBV7-2 to TRBJ2-5; 7 nucleotides agree with TRBD1. CDR1 is SGHTA, CDR2 FQGNSA, per germline. This CDR3 has 14 residues. V trimming: 2 bases; J trimming: 3 bases; junction bases outside the gene matches: 3. CDR3 DNA sequence: TGTGCCAGCAGCTTAACAGGGGTGAAAGAGACCCAGTACTTC. Translation gives CASSLTGVKETQYF.

CDR3: CASSALELETQYF. CDR3 sequence (DNA): TGCGCCAGCAGCGCTCTGGAGTTAGAGACCCAGTACTTC. The J gene is TRBJ2-5, the V gene TRBV5-1; D is undetermined. The CDR3 totals 13 residues. CDR1 is SGHRS and CDR2 is YFSETQ in the germline V gene. V gave up 4 bases and J gave up 4 bases, with 11 bases separating them.